This TCR beta chain came from a study of shared clonotypes between healthy human individuals. General study results and limits: Compared with clonotypes that all four donors shared, non-shared clonotypes had lower generation probabilities.

The donor cohort consisted entirely of Caucasian adults residing in Nashville, Tennessee. This clone has just one count. Its matching antigen is unknown. This table comes from immunoSEQ multiplex PCR, and its TCRdb copy is limited to in-frame clones, with some not included. The sample lists some 1 million clones, about 75% occurring once. The receptor comes from a man aged 18 to 29 in good health. Sample: memory CD4+ T cells sorted from blood. Subset noted: CD45RA-negative fraction.

CDR3 protein: CASSEAQGTSYEQYF. CDR3 bases: TGTGCCAGCAGTGAAGCGCAGGGCACATCCTACGAGCAGTACTTC. The genes are TRBV6-1 and TRBJ2-7; TRBD1 is a possible D gene (5 bases). Looked up from germline, CDR1 is MNHNS and CDR2 is SASEGT. The CDR3 sequence is 15 residues long. Trimming took off 0 bases at V and 1 base at J, with 10 bases between the two ends.